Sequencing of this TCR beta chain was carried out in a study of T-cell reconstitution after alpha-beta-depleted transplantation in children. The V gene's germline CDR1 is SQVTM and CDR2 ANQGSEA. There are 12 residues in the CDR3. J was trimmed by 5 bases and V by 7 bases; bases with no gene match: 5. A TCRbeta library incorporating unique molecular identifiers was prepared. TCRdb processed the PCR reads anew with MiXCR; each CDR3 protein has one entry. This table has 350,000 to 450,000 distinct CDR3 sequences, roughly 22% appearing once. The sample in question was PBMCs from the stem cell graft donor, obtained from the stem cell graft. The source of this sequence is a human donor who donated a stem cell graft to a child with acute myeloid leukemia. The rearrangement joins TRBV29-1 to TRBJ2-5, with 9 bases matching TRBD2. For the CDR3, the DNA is TGCAGCGGTAGCGGGAGCAAGGAGACCCAGTACTTC. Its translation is CSGSGSKETQYF. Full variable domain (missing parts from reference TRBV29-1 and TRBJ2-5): SAVISQKPSRDICQRGTSLTIQCQVDSQVTMMFWYRQQPGQSLTLIATANQGSEATYESGFVIDKFPISRPNLTFSTLTVSNMSPEDSSIYLCSGSGSKETQYFGPGTRLLVL.